This T cell receptor beta chain is from a study of resident and recirculating memory T cells in vitiligo. The study's findings and limits: TCR sequences were not conserved across biopsy sites or patients.

Here immunoSEQ multiplex PCR was the method, and the copy in TCRdb shows in-frame clones only, minus some. The data hold 70,000 to 75,000 clones, with roughly nine tenths observed a single time. As to this clone: Its cognate antigen is unknown.

The CDR3 sequence is 14 residues long. Germline-derived CDR1 and CDR2 are MRHNA and SNTAGT. Trimming took off 3 bases at V and 7 bases at J, with 10 bases between the two ends. Patients had received no treatment within the previous three months. This sequence joins TRBV6-4 and TRBJ1-6, with D uncertain. The origin of this receptor is a male donor with vitiligo. Source material: blood. The CDR3 sequence is CASSETTENSPLHF. The CDR3 nucleotides read TGTGCCAGCAGTGAGACGACGGAGAATTCACCCCTCCACTTT.